The rows below give T cell receptor beta chains drawn from one sample of a study of T cell responses to AZD1222 COVID-19 vaccine. Generated by immunoSEQ multiplex PCR, the TCRdb table keeps only in-frame clones and is missing some. The data contain about 120,000 clones, around nine tenths of them singletons. This specimen consisted of peripheral blood, obtained on day 0 of AZD1222 vaccination. The receptors were gathered from an adult in good health. Each CDR3 is given with its conserved first and last residue. The D gene is left open where the match is weak.

- | TRBJ1-3 | TRBV15 | CATSRGLTVAGNTIYF | TGTGCCACCAGCAGAGGCCTGACAGTAGCGGGAAACACCATATATTTT
TRBD1 | TRBJ2-1 | TRBV5-4 | CASSYGDRRNEQFF | TGTGCCAGCAGCTACGGGGACAGGAGGAATGAGCAGTTCTTC
- | TRBJ1-1 | TRBV3-1/TRBV3-2 | CASSQVGTANTEAFF | TGTGCCAGCAGCCAAGTCGGGACGGCGAACACTGAAGCTTTCTTT
TRBD1 | TRBJ1-2 | TRBV5-5 | CASSSPGGELTGYTF | TGTGCCAGCAGCTCACCAGGGGGCGAACTGACCGGCTACACCTTC
- | TRBJ2-7 | TRBV19 | CASSIANEQYF | TGTGCCAGTAGTATAGCGAACGAGCAGTACTTC
- | TRBJ1-2 | TRBV28 | CASSPGQTIYGYTF | TGTGCCAGCAGTCCCGGACAGACAATCTATGGCTACACCTTC
TRBD2 | TRBJ2-3 | TRBV2 | CASSEALAGRDTQYF | TGTGCCAGCAGTGAAGCACTAGCGGGGAGGGATACGCAGTATTTT
- | TRBJ1-3 | TRBV24-1 | CATDGHAGSTGNTIYF | TGTGCCACGGACGGTCACGCGGGGAGTACTGGAAACACCATATATTTT
- | TRBJ1-4 | TRBV27 | CASRPTGTQEKLFF | TGTGCCAGCAGACCTACCGGGACGCAGGAAAAACTGTTTTTT
- | TRBJ2-7 | TRBV11-3 | CASSRGVGSSYEQYF | TGTGCCAGCAGCCGCGGGGTTGGGAGCTCCTACGAGCAGTACTTC
- | TRBJ2-1 | TRBV21-1 | CAKNPGGFGEQFF | TGTGCCAAAAATCCAGGGGGCTTCGGTGAGCAGTTCTTC